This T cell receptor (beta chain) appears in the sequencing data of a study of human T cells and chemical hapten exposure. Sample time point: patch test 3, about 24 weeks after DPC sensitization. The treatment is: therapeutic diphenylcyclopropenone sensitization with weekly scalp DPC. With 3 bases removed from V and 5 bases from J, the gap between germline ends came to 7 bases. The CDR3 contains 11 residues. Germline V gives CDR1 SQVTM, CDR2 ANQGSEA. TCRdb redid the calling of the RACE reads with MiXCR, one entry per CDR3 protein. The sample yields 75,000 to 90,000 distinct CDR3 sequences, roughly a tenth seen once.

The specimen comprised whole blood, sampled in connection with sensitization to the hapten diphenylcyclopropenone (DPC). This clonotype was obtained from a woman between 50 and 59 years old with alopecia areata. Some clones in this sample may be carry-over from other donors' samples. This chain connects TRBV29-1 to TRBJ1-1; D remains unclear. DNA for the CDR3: TGCAGCGTTGACAGGAGAACTGAAGCTTTCTTT. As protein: CSVDRRTEAFF. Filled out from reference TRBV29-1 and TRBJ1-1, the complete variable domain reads SAVISQKPSRDICQRGTSLTIQCQVDSQVTMMFWYRQQPGQSLTLIATANQGSEATYESGFVIDKFPISRPNLTFSTLTVSNMSPEDSSIYLCSVDRRTEAFFGQGTRLTVV.